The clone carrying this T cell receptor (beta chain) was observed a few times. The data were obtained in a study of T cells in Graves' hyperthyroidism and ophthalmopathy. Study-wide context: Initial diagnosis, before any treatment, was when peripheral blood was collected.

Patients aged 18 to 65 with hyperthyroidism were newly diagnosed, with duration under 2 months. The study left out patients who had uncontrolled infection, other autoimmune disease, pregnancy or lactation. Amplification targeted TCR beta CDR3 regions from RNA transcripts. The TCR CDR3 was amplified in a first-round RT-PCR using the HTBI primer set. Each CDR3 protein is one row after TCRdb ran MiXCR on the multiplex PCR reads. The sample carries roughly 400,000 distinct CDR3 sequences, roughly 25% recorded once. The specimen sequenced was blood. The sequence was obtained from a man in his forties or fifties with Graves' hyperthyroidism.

The CDR3: CASSLGLAGLETQYF. The CDR3 bases are TGTGCCAGCAGCTTGGGACTAGCGGGACTCGAGACCCAGTACTTC. V is TRBV11-2 and J is TRBJ2-5; 13 bases fit TRBD2. The CDR3 spans 15 residues. The germline V gene encodes CDR1 SGHAT and CDR2 FQNNGV. Unmatched junction bases numbered 3, after V lost 3 bases and J lost 5 bases.